The next 32 T cell receptor beta chains were all read from a single sample in a study of regulatory T cells in long-lasting Graves disease. For TCR beta, libraries came from iRepertoire HTBI primers and Arm-PCR of CDR3 regions. One entry per CDR3 protein, called by TCRdb with MiXCR from the multiplex PCR reads. The sample records about 520,000 distinct CDR3 sequences, 12% being singletons. The time point here: newly diagnosed GD, antithyroid drugs for less than 3 months. The TCR library was made from RNA that had been extracted from PBMCs in TRIzol. These data were also reused for a study on T cells in Graves' hyperthyroidism and ophthalmopathy.

Sequencing was performed on peripheral blood mononuclear cells (PBMCs), taken at new diagnosis, from a patient treated with antithyroid drugs. The receptors shown here come from a woman under 40 with Graves disease.

At least ten counts were recorded for this clonotype. The chain carries TRBV27 and TRBJ2-7, with TRBD1 identical over 8 bases. V lost 7 bases and J lost 3; bases outside the gene matches: 8. Looked up from germline, CDR1 is MNHEY and CDR2 is SMNVEV (reference sequence). CDR3 length: 14 residues. The CDR3 DNA reads as TGTGCCAGCAAAAGTGGACAGGGAAGCTACGAGCAGTACTTC. It codes for CASKSGQGSYEQYF.

This clonotype was counted many times. This sequence joins TRBV24-1 and TRBJ2-5; no clear D gene. The germline V and J ends were trimmed by 4 bases and 5 bases, with 16 bases remaining between them. Germline CDR1 and CDR2: KGHDR and SFDVKD. The CDR3 totals 15 residues. CDR3 region: CATSEGAQITETQYF. The CDR3 DNA reads as TGTGCCACCAGTGAAGGCGCGCAGATTACGGAGACCCAGTACTTC.

Many counts were recorded for this clonotype. V usage is TRBV5-1 and J usage is TRBJ1-1, with D unclear. V dropped 0 bases and J dropped 6 bases, with 12 bases sitting between them. The CDR3 loop spans 14 amino acids. CDR1 is SGHRS, CDR2 YFSETQ, per germline. CDR3 DNA: TGCGCCAGCAGCTTGGGGGCCTTCAGATCTGAAGCTTTCTTT. It specifies CASSLGAFRSEAFF.

This clonotype was seen repeatedly, ten times or more. The rearrangement links TRBV2 to TRBJ2-7, with TRBD2 identical over 7 bases. J was trimmed by 0 bases and V by 5 bases; bases with no gene match: 7. Per the germline V gene, CDR1 is SNHLY and CDR2 is FYNNEI. The CDR3 contains 15 residues. CDR3 residues: CASSLRDYNSYEQYF. In nucleotides, the CDR3 is TGTGCCAGCAGTCTACGGGACTACAACTCCTACGAGCAGTACTTC.

At least ten counts were recorded for this clonotype. The rearrangement joins TRBV28 to TRBJ2-3; 8 bases agree with TRBD2. V lost 11 bases, J lost 5 bases, and 15 bases stayed unmatched. This CDR3 spans 15 amino acids. Germline V gene data show CDR1 as MDHEN and CDR2 as SYDVKM. In nucleotides, the CDR3 is TGTGCCTCCCGGGTGCGCGGGAGGCGGGGAGATACGCAGTATTTT. Its translation: CASRVRGRRGDTQYF.

The chain combines TRBV5-1 with TRBJ2-3, with D uncertain. This CDR3 comprises 16 residues. Looked up from germline, CDR1 is SGHRS and CDR2 is YFSETQ. The germline V and J ends were trimmed by 0 bases and 2 bases, with 13 bases remaining between them. The CDR3 is CASSLALGRNTDTQYF. For the CDR3, the DNA is TGCGCCAGCAGCTTGGCCTTGGGCAGAAACACAGATACGCAGTATTTT.

A remark on this clonotype: The germline gene is not matched at one end of the junction; a read error may be the cause. The rearrangement uses TRBV5-6 and TRBJ2-7, with D hard to call. CDR1 SGHDT and CDR2 YYEEEE come from the germline V gene. CDR3 length: 12 amino acids. Here the CDR3 reads CASTRSGDEQHF. CDR3 DNA: TGTGCCAGCACCCGGTCAGGAGACGAGCAGCACTTC.

The chain joins TRBV19 to TRBJ1-2; D gene uncertain. V shed 9 bases and J shed 8 bases, with 19 bases lying between them. The germline CDR1 and CDR2 sequences are LNHDA and SQIVND (reference sequence). The length of the CDR3 is 13 residues. CDR3 protein: CASIRAGNWGYTF. The CDR3 nucleotides read TGTGCCAGCATCAGAGCGGGGAACTGGGGCTACACCTTC.

This clonotype has ten or more counts. The chain uses TRBV24-1 and TRBJ2-7; D could derive from TRBD1 or TRBD2 (5 bases each). CDR1 KGHDR and CDR2 SFDVKD come from the germline V gene. The CDR3 consists of 15 residues. V lost 2 bases, J lost 6 bases, and 16 bases lay in between. The chain's CDR3 is CATSDSGTFGGEQYF. In nucleotides, the CDR3 is TGTGCCACCAGTGATTCCGGGACCTTTGGCGGCGAGCAGTACTTC.

This clonotype has a count of ten or more. V gene TRBV12-3 or TRBV12-4 combines with J gene TRBJ1-1, with 7 bases matching TRBD1. Germline trimming cut 3 bases from V and 1 base from J; bases unmatched to any gene: 11. The CDR3 covers 17 residues. CDR3 protein: CASSFGRTGLSNTEAFF. CDR3 sequence (DNA): TGTGCCAGCAGTTTTGGGCGGACAGGCCTATCGAACACTGAAGCTTTCTTT.

At least ten counts were recorded for this clonotype. The chain combines TRBV7-9 with TRBJ2-5; 8 bases map to TRBD2. Germline values: CDR1 SEHNR, CDR2 FQNEAQ (reference sequence). Trimming cost V 0 bases and J 4 bases; bases outside gene matches: 10. The CDR3 has 17 amino acids. CDR3 loop: CASSLAEGLAGSETQYF. The CDR3, as DNA: TGTGCCAGCAGCTTAGCCGAAGGGCTAGCGGGCTCAGAGACCCAGTACTTC.

This clonotype turned up a few times. The chain uses TRBV6-1 and TRBJ2-1; D is undetermined. Germline V gene data show CDR1 as MNHNS and CDR2 as SASEGT. The CDR3 length is 17 residues. V was clipped by 0 bases and J by 0 bases, with 12 bases between them. CDR3 protein: CASSEAYYQSSYNEQFF. In DNA, the CDR3 is TGTGCCAGCAGTGAAGCGTATTACCAGAGCTCCTACAATGAGCAGTTCTTC.

This clonotype was recorded many times. Here the CDR3 reads CASGDGPSYSNQPQHF. The CDR3 DNA reads TGTGCCAGTGGGGATGGACCGTCTTATAGCAATCAGCCCCAGCATTTT. The chain is built from TRBV19 and TRBJ1-5; D not resolved. The CDR3 consists of 16 residues. Between the trimmed V and J ends, which lost 8 bases and 0 bases, there was a span of 17 bases. CDR1 is LNHDA and CDR2 is SQIVND in the germline V gene (reference sequence).

There are a few counts of this clonotype. This sequence joins TRBV27 and TRBJ1-5; TRBD1 might be the D (5 bases). CDR3 length: 18 amino acids. Per the germline V gene, CDR1 is MNHEY and CDR2 is SMNVEV (reference sequence). Trimming pared 2 bases from V and 5 bases from J, leaving 22 bases between. The CDR3 nucleotides read TGTGCCAGCAGTTTAACCCCCCGCTGGGAGTTAGGGGATCAGCCCCAGCATTTT. It specifies CASSLTPRWELGDQPQHF.

V and J are TRBV20-1 and TRBJ2-3; 11 bases are shared with TRBD2. The CDR3 contains 16 residues. Germline V CDR1 and CDR2: DFQATT, SNEGSKA (reference sequence). The junction had 12 bases not matched to a gene; V was cut back by 5 bases and J by 5 bases. The CDR3 protein is CSAPILAGVSGDTQYF. The CDR3 coding sequence is TGCAGTGCTCCCATACTAGCGGGAGTCTCCGGAGATACGCAGTATTTT.

This clonotype was picked up a small number of times. This chain uses TRBV7-9 with TRBJ2-3, with D possibly matching TRBD1 (6 bases). The CDR3 totals 18 residues. The V gene's germline CDR1 is SEHNR and CDR2 FQNEAQ (reference sequence). The V gene lost 5 bases and the J gene lost 3 bases, with 24 bases spanning the gap. CDR3 loop: CASSLRGGQGKGTDTQYF. CDR3 nucleotides: TGTGCCAGCAGCCTCAGGGGTGGCCAGGGGAAGGGGACAGATACGCAGTATTTT.

This clonotype was seen at least ten times. The chain uses TRBV3-1 and TRBJ2-3, with D perhaps being TRBD1 or TRBD2 (5 bases each). The germline V gene encodes CDR1 LGHDT and CDR2 YNNKEL (reference sequence). This CDR3 contains 18 residues. V lost 1 base and J lost 2, with 19 bases in between. CDR3 region: CASSQAGRPGSHTDTQYF. CDR3 nucleotides: TGTGCCAGCAGCCAAGCGGGGCGCCCCGGGTCACACACAGATACGCAGTATTTT.

This clonotype occurred many times. This chain uses TRBV24-1 with TRBJ2-3, with TRBD2 identical over 7 bases. From germline, CDR1 is KGHDR and CDR2 SFDVKD. CDR3 length equals 17 residues. V shed 2 bases and J 5 bases; nucleotides not matched to a gene: 12. In nucleotides, the CDR3 is TGTGCCACCAGTGATTGGGGGGGAGCCATCTCGAGAGATACGCAGTATTTT. Protein sequence: CATSDWGGAISRDTQYF.

This clonotype was seen at least ten times. The chain carries TRBV18 and TRBJ1-1; maybe TRBD1 (5 bases). Looked up from germline, CDR1 is KGHSH and CDR2 is LQKENI. V lost 2 bases, J lost 0 bases, and 13 bases lay in between. The CDR3 consists of 16 residues. CDR3 DNA: TGTGCCAGCTCACCAGGAGGGGCAGGGCTGAACACTGAAGCTTTCTTT. Protein sequence: CASSPGGAGLNTEAFF.

This clonotype was detected many times. The chain combines TRBV12-3 or TRBV12-4 with TRBJ2-7; 8 bases are a match to TRBD1. The CDR3 is 16 residues long. V lost 0 bases and J lost 6; bases outside the gene matches: 10. CDR3 protein: CASSLAQGQGLSEQYF. CDR3 DNA: TGTGCCAGCAGTTTAGCTCAAGGACAGGGCTTGAGCGAGCAGTACTTC.

This clonotype appeared many times. The genes are TRBV12-3 or TRBV12-4 and TRBJ2-5; 7 nucleotides match TRBD1. Trimming removed 1 base from V and 6 bases from J; junction bases left unmatched: 5. CDR3 size: 14 residues. CDR3 DNA sequence: TGTGCCAGCAGTTTAGGAGGGGGCTTCAAGACCCAGTACTTC. Translating it yields CASSLGGGFKTQYF.

This clonotype has just a few counts. The chain employs TRBV4-1 and TRBJ1-5, with D possibly being TRBD1 (5 bases). The V gene lost 0 bases and the J gene lost 2 bases, with 14 bases spanning the gap. Looked up from germline, CDR1 is MGHRA and CDR2 is YSYEKL. This CDR3 is 17 amino acids long. Here the CDR3 DNA reads TGCGCCAGCAGCCAAGAAAGGGGTAAGTGGGGCAATCAGCCCCAGCATTTT. Translated: CASSQERGKWGNQPQHF.

There are many counts of this clonotype. The genes are TRBV11-1 and TRBJ2-7; D possibly corresponds to TRBD1 (6 bases). The V gene lost 5 bases and the J gene lost 3 bases, with 20 bases spanning the gap. CDR3 size: 16 residues. Germline CDR1 is SGHAT and CDR2 is FQDESV (reference sequence). As DNA, the CDR3 is TGTGCCAGCAGCGAGACCAACAGGGACCCCTACTACGAGCAGTACTTC. It is translated as CASSETNRDPYYEQYF.

The rearrangement links TRBV19 to TRBJ1-6, with D unclear. Trimming stripped 6 bases from V and 9 bases from J, with 12 bases between. Germline CDR1 LNHDA, CDR2 SQIVND (reference sequence). The CDR3 is 13 residues long. The CDR3 sequence: CASRLWEGSPLHF. DNA of the CDR3: TGTGCCAGTAGACTCTGGGAGGGTTCACCCCTCCACTTT.

This clonotype has at least ten counts. The J gene is TRBJ2-2, the V gene TRBV20-1; TRBD1 is a possible D gene (5 bases). Trimming pared 3 bases from V and 6 bases from J, leaving 14 bases between. Germline CDR1 and CDR2: DFQATT and SNEGSKA (reference sequence). The CDR3 contains 14 residues. The CDR3, as DNA: TGCAGTGCTAGGGCCAGACAGATATCCGGGGAGCTGTTTTTT. Its protein is CSARARQISGELFF.

This clonotype showed up many times. This rearrangement joins TRBV19 to TRBJ1-1; no reliable D call. Trimming cost V 4 bases and J 3 bases, with 18 bases left between them. This CDR3 has 16 residues. Germline CDR1 and CDR2: LNHDA and SQIVND (reference sequence). This chain's CDR3 is CASSRRPRITDTEAFF. The CDR3 bases are TGTGCCAGTAGTAGACGGCCCAGGATTACCGACACTGAAGCTTTCTTT.

Remarks on this clonotype: It is likely a read error, because the conserved phenylalanine at the end of the CDR3 is missing. V is TRBV7-9 and J is TRBJ2-1; possible D gene TRBD1, 5 bases. This CDR3 spans 15 amino acids. The germline CDR1 and CDR2 sequences are SEHNR and FQNEAQ (reference sequence). V was pared by 4 bases and J by 3 bases, with 13 bases between. The CDR3 DNA reads TGTGCCAGCAGCTCGCCACAAGACAGCTACAATGAGCAGTTCGTC. The encoded protein is CASSSPQDSYNEQFV.

This clonotype was counted many times. The V gene is TRBV7-9, the J gene TRBJ1-2, with D unclear. CDR1 and CDR2 from the germline V gene are SEHNR and FQNEAQ (reference sequence). Trimming removed 3 bases from V and 4 bases from J, with 9 bases in between. This CDR3 comprises 13 residues. The CDR3 DNA reads TGTGCCAGCAGCTTCGGAGAAACCTATGGCTACACCTTC. This translates into CASSFGETYGYTF.

This clonotype has at least ten counts. The rearrangement joins TRBV28 to TRBJ2-7; the match to TRBD2 covers 11 bases. Germline CDR1 MDHEN, CDR2 SYDVKM. The CDR3 has 13 amino acids. V shed 7 bases and J 7 bases; nucleotides not matched to a gene: 6. CDR3 DNA: TGTGCCAGCACTTTTAGCGGGAGGGGAGAGCAGTACTTC. Translating gives CASTFSGRGEQYF. The full variable domain, completed using reference TRBV28 and TRBJ2-7, is DVKVTQSSRYLVKRTGEKVFLECVQDMDHENMFWYRQDPGLGLRLIYFSYDVKMKEKGDIPEGYSVSREKKERFSLILESASTNQTSMYLCASTFSGRGEQYFGPGTRLTVT.

Regarding this clonotype: This clone may be a read error of a much larger clone one base away. The gene calls are TRBV10-3 and TRBJ1-1, with D possibly being TRBD1 or TRBD2 (5 bases each). The J call is uncertain, as TRBJ2-3 better fits the DNA end. The CDR3 is made up of 14 amino acids. CDR1 ENHRY and CDR2 SYGVKD come from the germline V gene. CDR3 nucleotide sequence: TGTGCCATCAGTGATTTGGGGGAGACAGATATGCAGTATTTT. Its protein is CAISDLGETDMQYF.

The table lists this clonotype with many counts. The chain has TRBV6-1 and TRBJ1-2; 7 bases are a match to TRBD1. Germline V gene lookup returns CDR1 MNHNS and CDR2 SASEGT. V gave up 6 bases and J gave up 0 bases; unmatched junction bases: 1. CDR3 length: 13 residues. The CDR3 region has the DNA TGTGCCAGCAGAGGGACAGCTAACTATGGCTACACCTTC. Translated, it gives CASRGTANYGYTF.

This clonotype was recorded at least ten times. Here the CDR3 reads CASSQDRTEEQYF. The CDR3 bases are TGTGCCAGCAGCCAGGACAGGACGGAGGAGCAGTACTTC. The chain joins TRBV11-2 to TRBJ2-7; 7 positions agree with TRBD1. The CDR3 runs to 13 residues. Germline trimming cut 5 bases from V and 7 bases from J; bases unmatched to any gene: 8. Germline-derived CDR1 and CDR2 are SGHAT and FQNNGV.